This TCR beta chain stems from a study of Graves' ophthalmopathy and Graves' hyperthyroidism. Findings of the study overall: Sensitivity reached around 88% and specificity over 65% for a 13-signature model separating ophthalmopathy from stable hyperthyroidism.

Transcripts of RNA were the source for amplifying TCR beta CDR3 regions. Scientists carried out first-round RT-PCR using HTBI primers and then a second-round multiplex PCR. TCRdb re-called the multiplex PCR reads with MiXCR, one entry per CDR3 protein. Of over 650,000 distinct CDR3 sequences in the sample, just over 40% were seen once. Trimming took 3 bases from V and 5 from J, leaving 17 bases between them. Germline CDR1 is DFQATT and CDR2 is SNEGSKA (reference sequence). The CDR3 runs to 15 residues. About this clonotype itself: Its antigen is still unknown.

Lactation, pregnancy, uncontrolled infections and other autoimmune diseases were all grounds for excluding patients. The authors used Ficoll-Paque density gradient centrifugation to separate PBMCs. The input was around 10 ml of fresh peripheral blood. The gene calls are TRBV20-1 and TRBJ1-5, with a tentative D call TRBD1 (6 bases). The receptor was derived from an adult man with Graves' ophthalmopathy. The sample taken for sequencing was peripheral blood. The CDR3 DNA reads TGCAGTGCTAGGGGTTTCGGGGGCGGGTATCAGCCCCAGCATTTT. Residues: CSARGFGGGYQPQHF.